This T cell receptor (beta chain) was profiled in a study of beta chain features in type 1 diabetes. Study-level background: Across the samples, 100 million to 130 million sorted cells were examined in total.

Findings of the study overall: PCR might favor shorter templates, but any such skew would affect patients and controls equally.

By way of CD45RO/CCR7/CD25/CD127/CD95/CD27, the CD4+ regulatory, stem cell-like memory, central memory and naive cells were sorted. In its sample, this clone was seen a few times. Its antigen is not known. With 0 bases clipped from V and 5 bases from J, the junction kept 8 bases outside the gene matches. Germline-derived CDR1 and CDR2 are SGHNT and YYREEE (reference sequence). This CDR3 contains 17 residues. Investigators reverse transcribed all isolated RNA, so they sequenced expressed TCRB transcripts. Sequenced by immunoSEQ multiplex PCR; TCRdb stores in-frame clones only, minus some. The sample lists some 220,000 clones, approximately 10% seen once, with about 1.2% in the top ten.

Material: central memory CD4+ T cells from blood. The clonotype was recovered from a man aged 18 to 35 in good health. V is TRBV5-4 and J is TRBJ2-1, with 10 nucleotides matching TRBD2. The CDR3 sequence is CASSLAAGSGRNNEQFF. The CDR3 region has the DNA TGTGCCAGCAGCTTGGCCGCGGGTAGCGGGAGGAACAATGAGCAGTTCTTC.